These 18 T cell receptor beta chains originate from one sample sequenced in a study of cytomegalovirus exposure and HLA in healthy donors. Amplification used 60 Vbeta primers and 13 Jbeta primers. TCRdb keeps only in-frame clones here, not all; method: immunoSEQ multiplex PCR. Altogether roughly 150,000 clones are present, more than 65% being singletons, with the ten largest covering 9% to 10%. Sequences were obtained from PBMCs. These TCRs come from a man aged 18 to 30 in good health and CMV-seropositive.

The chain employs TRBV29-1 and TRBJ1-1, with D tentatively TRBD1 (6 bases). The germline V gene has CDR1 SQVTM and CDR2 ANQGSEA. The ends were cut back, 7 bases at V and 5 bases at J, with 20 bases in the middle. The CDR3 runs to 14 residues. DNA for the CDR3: TGCAGCGCGGGAGGCGGGGGGGCTATAACTGAAGCTTTCTTT. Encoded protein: CSAGGGGAITEAFF.

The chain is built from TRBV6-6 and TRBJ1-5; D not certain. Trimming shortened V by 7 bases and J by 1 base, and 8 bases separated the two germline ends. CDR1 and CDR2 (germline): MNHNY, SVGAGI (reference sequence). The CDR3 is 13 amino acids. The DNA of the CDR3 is TGTGCCAGCAAAGCGGGGAGCAATCAGCCCCAGCATTTT. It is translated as CASKAGSNQPQHF.

CDR3: CAWMASSGVGAFF. CDR3 DNA sequence: TGTGCCTGGATGGCGAGTTCGGGGGTCGGGGCTTTCTTT. The V and J genes are TRBV30 and TRBJ1-1, with D possibly matching TRBD1 (5 bases). The CDR3 length is 13 residues. Germline V gives CDR1 GTSNPN, CDR2 SVGIG (reference sequence). V dropped 4 bases and J dropped 11 bases, with 20 bases sitting between them.

This CDR3 is CASSENRVYEQYF. In DNA form, the CDR3 reads TGTGCCAGCAGTGAAAATCGAGTCTACGAGCAGTACTTC. This chain uses TRBV6-1 with TRBJ2-7; D unclear. Trimming pared 2 bases from V and 3 bases from J, leaving 8 bases between. The germline V gene has CDR1 MNHNS and CDR2 SASEGT. The CDR3 contains 13 residues.

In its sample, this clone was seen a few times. This CDR3 is CATSGRETQYF. CDR3 DNA: TGTGCCACCTCAGGGCGGGAGACCCAGTACTTC. The chain joins TRBV10-3 to TRBJ2-5; D may be TRBD1 (5 bases). With 10 bases removed from V and 5 bases from J, the gap between germline ends came to 11 bases. CDR1 and CDR2 (germline): ENHRY, SYGVKD. The CDR3 extends over 11 amino acids.

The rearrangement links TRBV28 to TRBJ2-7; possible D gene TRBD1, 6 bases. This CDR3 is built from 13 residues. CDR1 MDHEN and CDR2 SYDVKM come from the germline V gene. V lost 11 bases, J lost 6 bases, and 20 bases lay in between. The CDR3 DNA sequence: TGTGCCTGCTCTGTGGGGGCCCAGTTCGAGCAGTACTTC. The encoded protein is CACSVGAQFEQYF.

The CDR3 sequence is CASSSTTDPYGYTF. The DNA of the CDR3 is TGTGCCAGCTCATCGACGACAGACCCCTATGGCTACACCTTC. The gene calls are TRBV18 and TRBJ1-2; weak D call: TRBD1 (5 bases). Germline CDR1 reads KGHSH; CDR2 reads LQKENI. This CDR3 comprises 14 residues. V lost 5 bases to trimming and J lost 4 bases, with 14 bases between them.

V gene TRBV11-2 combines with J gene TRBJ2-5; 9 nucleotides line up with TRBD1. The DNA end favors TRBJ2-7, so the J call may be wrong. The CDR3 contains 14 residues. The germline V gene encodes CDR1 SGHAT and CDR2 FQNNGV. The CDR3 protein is CASSYGTGTYEQYF. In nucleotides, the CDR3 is TGTGCCAGCAGTTACGGGACAGGGACCTACGAGCAGTACTTC.

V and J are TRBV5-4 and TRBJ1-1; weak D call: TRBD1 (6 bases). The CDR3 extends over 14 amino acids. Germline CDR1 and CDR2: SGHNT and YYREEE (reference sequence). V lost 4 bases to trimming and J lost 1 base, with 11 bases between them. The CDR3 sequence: CASSLDSQNTEAFF. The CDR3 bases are TGTGCCAGCAGCCTGGACAGTCAGAACACTGAAGCTTTCTTT.

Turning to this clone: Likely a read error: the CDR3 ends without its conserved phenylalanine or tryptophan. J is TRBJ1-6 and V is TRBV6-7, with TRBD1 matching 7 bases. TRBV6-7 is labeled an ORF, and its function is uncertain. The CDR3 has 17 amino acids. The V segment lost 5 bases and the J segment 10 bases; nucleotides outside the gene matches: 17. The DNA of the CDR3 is TGTGCCAGCAGTCGTCCCCGGGACAGCCGTAGAGGGTCACCCCTCCACCTT. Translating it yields CASSRPRDSRRGSPLHL.

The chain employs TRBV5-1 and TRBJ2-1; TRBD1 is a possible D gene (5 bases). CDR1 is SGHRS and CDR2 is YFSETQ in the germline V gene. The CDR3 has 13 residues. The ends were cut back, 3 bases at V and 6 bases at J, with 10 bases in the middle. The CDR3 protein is CASSYRQTNEQFF. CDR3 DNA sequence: TGCGCCAGCAGCTATCGACAGACCAATGAGCAGTTCTTC. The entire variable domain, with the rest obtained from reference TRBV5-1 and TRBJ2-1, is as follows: KAGVTQTPRYLIKTRGQQVTLSCSPISGHRSVSWYQQTPGQGLQFLFEYFSETQRNKGNFPGRFSGRQFSNSRSEMNVSTLELGDSALYLCASSYRQTNEQFFGPGTRLTVL.

Written as DNA, the CDR3 is TGTGCTTACGAGGGCGGTGAAGCTTTCTTT. Protein product: CAYEGGEAFF. V usage is TRBV30 and J usage is TRBJ1-1; D uncertain. This CDR3 contains 10 residues. Looked up from germline, CDR1 is GTSNPN and CDR2 is SVGIG (reference sequence). The full variable domain, with the rest looked up from reference TRBV30 and TRBJ1-1, is SQTIHQWPATLVQPVGSPLSLECTVEGTSNPNLYWYRQAAGRGLQLLFYSVGIGQISSEVPQNLSASRPQDRQFILSSKKLLLSDSGFYLCAYEGGEAFFGQGTRLTVV.

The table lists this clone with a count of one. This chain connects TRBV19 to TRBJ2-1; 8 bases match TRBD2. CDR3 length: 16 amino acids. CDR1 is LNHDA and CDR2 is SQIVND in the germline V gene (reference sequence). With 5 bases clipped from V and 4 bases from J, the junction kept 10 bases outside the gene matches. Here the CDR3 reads CASSFYGGAAYNEQFF. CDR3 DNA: TGTGCCAGTAGTTTTTACGGGGGGGCTGCTTACAATGAGCAGTTCTTC.

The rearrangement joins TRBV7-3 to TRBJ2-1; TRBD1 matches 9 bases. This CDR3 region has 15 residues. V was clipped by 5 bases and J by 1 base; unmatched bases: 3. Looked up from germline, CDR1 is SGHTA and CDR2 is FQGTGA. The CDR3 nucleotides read TGTGCCAGCAGCGTGACAGGGGGGTCCTACAATGAGCAGTTCTTC. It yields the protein CASSVTGGSYNEQFF. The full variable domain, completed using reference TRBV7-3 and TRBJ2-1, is GAGVSQTPSNKVTEKGKYVELRCDPISGHTALYWYRQSLGQGPEFLIYFQGTGAADDSGLPNDRFFAVRPEGSVSTLKIQRTERGDSAVYLCASSVTGGSYNEQFFGPGTRLTVL.

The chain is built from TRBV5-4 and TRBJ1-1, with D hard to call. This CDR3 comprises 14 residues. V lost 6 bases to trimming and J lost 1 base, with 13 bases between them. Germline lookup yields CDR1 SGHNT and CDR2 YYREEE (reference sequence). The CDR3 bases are TGTGCCAGCACCCGGGAGTATGGGAACACTGAAGCTTTCTTT. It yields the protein CASTREYGNTEAFF.

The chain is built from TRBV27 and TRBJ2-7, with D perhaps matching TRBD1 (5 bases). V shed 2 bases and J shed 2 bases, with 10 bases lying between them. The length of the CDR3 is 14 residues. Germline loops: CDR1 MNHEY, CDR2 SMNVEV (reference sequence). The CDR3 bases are TGTGCCAGCAGTTTAAAGGACACGGCCTACGAGCAGTACTTC. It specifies CASSLKDTAYEQYF.

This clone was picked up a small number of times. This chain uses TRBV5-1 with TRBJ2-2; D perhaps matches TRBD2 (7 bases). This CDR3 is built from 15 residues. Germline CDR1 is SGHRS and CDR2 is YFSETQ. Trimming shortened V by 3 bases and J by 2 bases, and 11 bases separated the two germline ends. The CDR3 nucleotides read TGCGCCAGCAGCTCAAGGGGGGGTAACACCGGGGAGCTGTTTTTT. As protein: CASSSRGGNTGELFF. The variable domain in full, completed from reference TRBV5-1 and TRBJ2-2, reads KAGVTQTPRYLIKTRGQQVTLSCSPISGHRSVSWYQQTPGQGLQFLFEYFSETQRNKGNFPGRFSGRQFSNSRSEMNVSTLELGDSALYLCASSSRGGNTGELFFGEGSRLTVL.

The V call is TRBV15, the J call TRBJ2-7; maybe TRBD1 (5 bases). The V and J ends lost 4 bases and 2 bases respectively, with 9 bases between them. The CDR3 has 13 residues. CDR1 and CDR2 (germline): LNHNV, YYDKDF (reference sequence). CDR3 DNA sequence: TGTGCCACCAGCACAGGGTACGCCTACGAGCAGTACTTC. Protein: CATSTGYAYEQYF.